This is a list of T cell receptor beta chains from one sample in a study of T cells in Graves' hyperthyroidism and ophthalmopathy. A single record per CDR3 protein comes from TCRdb applying MiXCR to the multiplex PCR reads. Among approximately 400,000 distinct CDR3 sequences listed, approximately 14% were seen once. The sequencing input was blood. The receptors were gathered from a woman aged 18-35 years with Graves' hyperthyroidism that later progressed to Graves' ophthalmopathy. CDR3s include the opening cysteine and the closing phenylalanine or tryptophan. A D gene is named only where the DNA matches it firmly. Clone size appears in some rows only: once, few, many, or a class for an expanded clone.

d_call j_call clone_size v_call cdr3_nt cdr3_aa
NA TRBJ2-2 many TRBV28 TGTGCCAGCAGTACCCCGGTCGGCGGACGCACCGGGGAGCTGTTTTTT CASSTPVGGRTGELFF
NA TRBJ2-7 many TRBV12-3/TRBV12-4 TGTGCCAGCAGTTCACCCTCTTACAGGGAAGGAGGGGACGAGCAGTACTTC CASSSPSYREGGDEQYF
NA TRBJ2-2 few TRBV5-6 TGTGCCAGCAGCTACCCTGGGGTAGGGAACACCGGGGAGCTGTTTTTT CASSYPGVGNTGELFF
TRBD2 TRBJ2-1 NA TRBV27 TGTGCCAGCAGTTTATCGAGGCTAGCGGGAGTCGATGAGCAGTTCTTC CASSLSRLAGVDEQFF
NA TRBJ2-3 many TRBV7-9 TGTGCCAGCAGCTTTGGGACGGACACAGATACGCAGTATTTT CASSFGTDTDTQYF
TRBD2 TRBJ2-2 few TRBV18 TGTGCCAGCTCGACTAGCGGGATGACCGGGGAGCTGTTTTTT CASSTSGMTGELFF
TRBD2 TRBJ2-1 NA TRBV9 TGTGCCAGCAGCGTAGGGGGTCGAAGAAGCGGGAGAGGCGATGAGCAGTTCTTC CASSVGGRRSGRGDEQFF
NA TRBJ2-4 NA TRBV19 TGTGCCAGTAGTATACGCGGGGTAAACATTCAGTACTTC CASSIRGVNIQYF
NA TRBJ2-1 few TRBV28 TGTGCCAGCAGTCCCCAAGGGTGGGGGGACAATGAGCAGTTCTTC CASSPQGWGDNEQFF
TRBD2 TRBJ2-5 NA TRBV12-3/TRBV12-4 TGTGCCAGCACACTAGCGGGGGAGGTGGAGACCCAGTACTTC CASTLAGEVETQYF
NA TRBJ2-3 many TRBV12-3/TRBV12-4 TGTGCCAGCAGTTTACGCCGTAGGGTCCCAGATACGCAGTATTTT CASSLRRRVPDTQYF
NA TRBJ2-7 few TRBV28 TGTGCCAGCAGACCTGGACAGCTCCCCTCCTACGAGCAGTACTTC CASRPGQLPSYEQYF
NA TRBJ2-3 many TRBV6-1 TGTGCCAGCAGTTACGGGGGATTGGATACGCAGTATTTT CASSYGGLDTQYF
NA TRBJ1-5 few TRBV19 TGTGCCAGTAGTACAGACAGTTTCTATCAGCCCCAGCATTTT CASSTDSFYQPQHF
NA TRBJ2-1 many TRBV20-1 TGCAGTGCTAGAGATTTGAGGGGGGTTTACAATGAGCAGTTCTTC CSARDLRGVYNEQFF
NA TRBJ2-4 many TRBV28 TGTGCCAGCAGCGATTGGCTAGCCAAAAACATTCAGTACTTC CASSDWLAKNIQYF
NA TRBJ1-1 many TRBV10-2 TGCGCCAGCTCCCGACAGGAGAACACTGAAGCTTTCTTT CASSRQENTEAFF
TRBD2 TRBJ2-1 many TRBV20-1 TGCAGTGCTAGACAGGGACTAGCGGGAGGACCGAGGTCCTACAATGAGCAGTTCTTC CSARQGLAGGPRSYNEQFF
TRBD2 TRBJ2-7 NA TRBV9 TGTGCCAGCAGCGTAAGCCCAACTAGCGGGAGTGTAGGGGAGCAGTACTTC CASSVSPTSGSVGEQYF
NA TRBJ2-7 few TRBV7-2 TGTGCCAGCAGCACCCGACAGAACTACTACGAGCAGTACTTC CASSTRQNYYEQYF
TRBD1 TRBJ2-7 NA TRBV28 TGTGCCAGCAGCCCCCAGACAGGGGGCGCCTACGAGCAGTACTTC CASSPQTGGAYEQYF
NA TRBJ1-5 few TRBV6-2/TRBV6-3 TGTGCAGTGGGCGGAGGGGTGCCTCAGCCCCAGCATTTT CAVGGGVPQPQHF
NA TRBJ1-2 many TRBV28 TGTGCCAGCAGTTTCGGCAGTAAGGCTAACTATGGCTACACCTTC CASSFGSKANYGYTF
NA TRBJ2-7 few TRBV20-1 TGCAGTGCTAGAGATGGCAGGGGAACTGGTCGCGAGCAGTACTTC CSARDGRGTGREQYF
NA TRBJ2-1 NA TRBV6-6 TGTGCCAGCAGTTACGGTGGTTCCCACGTCTACAATGAGCAGTTCTTC CASSYGGSHVYNEQFF
TRBD1 TRBJ1-1 many TRBV18 TGTGCCAGCTCACCCGGTACAGGGGGCCGCGACACTGAAGCTTTCTTT CASSPGTGGRDTEAFF
NA TRBJ1-2 many TRBV28 TGTGCCAGCAAAGCGAGGGTGAAGTCCGTTAATGGCTACACCTTC CASKARVKSVNGYTF
NA TRBJ2-1 NA TRBV18 TGTGCCAGCTCCCTATGGCACGAACGCAGGGATGAGCAGTTCTTC CASSLWHERRDEQFF
TRBD2 TRBJ2-1 few TRBV9 TGTGCCAGCAGCGTAGAGGGCGGGGAGGGAGGAGATGAGCAGTTCTTC CASSVEGGEGGDEQFF
NA TRBJ1-5 many TRBV6-2/TRBV6-3 TGTGCCAGCAGTTACCAGGGGACGGGTCAGCCCCAGCATTTT CASSYQGTGQPQHF
NA TRBJ1-6 many TRBV18 TGTGCCAGCTCACCTGGAGCAGGGAATTCACCCCTCCACTTT CASSPGAGNSPLHF
NA TRBJ2-1 NA TRBV29-1 TGCAGCGTTGTACAGGGAGAAACGACTGAGCAGTTCTTC CSVVQGETTEQFF
NA TRBJ1-5 many TRBV20-1 TGCAGTGCTAGACGGACGGATATCCAGCCCCAGCATTTT CSARRTDIQPQHF
TRBD1 TRBJ2-5 NA TRBV7-2 TGTGCCAACAGCTTAACCGTCTTAAGGGACAGGCAAGAGACCCAGTACTTC CANSLTVLRDRQETQYF
TRBD2 TRBJ2-2 NA TRBV7-2 TGTGCCAGCAGCTCGAGCGGGAGGGACACCGGGGAGCTGTTTTTT CASSSSGRDTGELFF
TRBD2 TRBJ2-7 few TRBV27 TGTGCCAGCAGGGGCGGGAGTCTCTCCGAGCAGTACTTC CASRGGSLSEQYF
NA TRBJ2-7 many TRBV4-3 TGCGCCAGCAGCCAAGATCGGCAGGCCGAGCAGTACTTC CASSQDRQAEQYF